A single sample gave rise to the 30 T cell receptor beta chains below, sequenced in a study of T cells after yellow fever vaccination. TCRdb itself ran the 5' RACE reads through MiXCR, one entry per CDR3 protein. The sample contains approximately 22,000 distinct CDR3 sequences, roughly 5.5% of which appear only once. Specimen: PBMCs, either bulk or a sorted T-cell subset (CD4+, CD8+, memory, or dextramer-sorted; not recorded which), collected about 49 days after the first yellow fever vaccination. These receptors all come from a man aged 18 to 30 who received the YFV17D yellow fever vaccine.

In its sample, this clonotype was seen many times. CDR3 loop: CASSRTGIALNTEAFF. CDR3 bases: TGTGCCAGCAGTCGAACCGGTATAGCTTTAAACACTGAAGCTTTCTTT. The gene calls are TRBV6-5 and TRBJ1-1, with unresolved D. This CDR3 has 16 amino acids. Germline V gene lookup returns CDR1 MNHEY and CDR2 SVGAGI. Trimming pared 5 bases from V and 2 bases from J, leaving 18 bases between.

In this sample, this clonotype turned up a few times. J is TRBJ2-7 and V is TRBV2, with a weak D call TRBD1 (6 bases). V was shortened by 5 bases and J by 5 bases, with 13 bases between the two germline ends. The CDR3 is made up of 13 amino acids. The germline V gene has CDR1 SNHLY and CDR2 FYNNEI. The CDR3 spells CASSSDSPDEQYF. The CDR3 nucleotides are TGTGCCAGCAGTTCGGACAGCCCAGACGAGCAGTACTTC. The variable domain in full, with the rest retrieved from reference TRBV2 and TRBJ2-7, is EPEVTQTPSHQVTQMGQEVILRCVPISNHLYFYWYRQILGQKVEFLVSFYNNEISEKSEIFDDQFSVERPDGSNFTLKIRSTKLEDSAMYFCASSSDSPDEQYFGPGTRLTVT.

Turning to this clonotype: Since a much larger clone is just one base distant, this may be a read error. This rearrangement joins TRBV5-1 to TRBJ2-2; the match to TRBD2 covers 10 bases. CDR1 and CDR2 from the germline V gene are SGHRS and YFSETQ. CDR3 length: 14 residues. The CDR3 sequence is CASSLGTSGGELVF. CDR3 bases: TGCGCCAGCAGCTTGGGGACTAGCGGCGGGGAGCTGGTTTTT.

This clonotype was seen many times. This chain uses TRBV18 with TRBJ2-3; D gene unclear. The V end lost 3 bases, the J end lost 5 bases, and 6 bases lay between the germline ends. CDR1 KGHSH and CDR2 LQKENI come from the germline V gene. This CDR3 comprises 12 residues. DNA for the CDR3: TGTGCCAGCTCACCTCTACTAGATACGCAGTATTTT. Its translation is CASSPLLDTQYF.

This clonotype occurred many times. The gene calls are TRBV9 and TRBJ2-2, with D possibly being TRBD2 (5 bases). The CDR3 is 14 amino acids. V was trimmed by 4 bases and J by 8 bases, leaving 15 bases between them. Germline V gives CDR1 SGDLS, CDR2 YYNGEE. CDR3 DNA sequence: TGTGCCAGCAGCATTCGGACCGGCGGGGGGGAGCTGTTTTTT. This gives the protein CASSIRTGGGELFF.

The table lists this clonotype with many counts. The V call is TRBV20-1, the J call TRBJ2-5; TRBD1 or TRBD2 may be the D gene (6 bases each). Germline lookup yields CDR1 DFQATT and CDR2 SNEGSKA (reference sequence). Deletions cut 0 bases from V and 4 bases from J, with 15 bases between. This CDR3 is 15 amino acids long. The CDR3 nucleotides are TGCAGTGCTAGAGATAGGGAACAGGGAGGAGAGACCCAGTACTTC. Translated: CSARDREQGGETQYF.

This clonotype was seen repeatedly, ten times or more. The genes are TRBV5-4 and TRBJ2-1; D tentatively fits TRBD1 or TRBD2 (6 bases each). There are 15 residues in the CDR3. Per germline, CDR1 SGHNT and CDR2 YYREEE (reference sequence). V shed 5 bases and J shed 1 base, with 13 bases lying between them. The CDR3 DNA reads as TGTGCCAGCAGGAGGGGGGCCAGTTCCTACAATGAGCAGTTCTTC. Translating gives CASRRGASSYNEQFF.

This clonotype was detected ten times or more. This chain joins TRBV6-2 or TRBV6-3 and TRBJ2-3; 7 nucleotides align to TRBD1. CDR1 MNHEY and CDR2 SVGEGT come from the germline V gene. The ends lost 2 bases at V and 2 bases at J; junction bases unmatched: 13. CDR3 size: 18 residues. The DNA for the CDR3 is TGTGCCAGCAGTTACCGATGGACAGGTCGGGGAATCACAGATACGCAGTATTTT. It translates to CASSYRWTGRGITDTQYF.

This clonotype is labeled medium-sized. The chain joins TRBV4-1 to TRBJ2-1, with 12 bases matching TRBD2. With 6 bases clipped from V and 10 bases from J, the junction kept 13 bases outside the gene matches. Germline-derived CDR1 and CDR2 are MGHRA and YSYEKL. The CDR3 covers 16 residues. The CDR3 DNA is TGCGCCAGCAGGCCTCTGACTAGCGGGGGCATCAAGGAGCAGTTCTTC. This gives the protein CASRPLTSGGIKEQFF.

The sample holds many counts of this clonotype. The gene calls are TRBV30 and TRBJ2-5; no definite D call. The CDR3 length is 13 residues. V was shortened by 2 bases and J by 3 bases, with 10 bases between the two germline ends. Germline loops: CDR1 GTSNPN, CDR2 SVGIG (reference sequence). The CDR3, as DNA: TGTGCCTGGAGTTTGGGGTACAAAGAGACCCAGTACTTC. Encoded protein: CAWSLGYKETQYF.

The chain combines TRBV20-1 with TRBJ2-7; 9 bases map to TRBD1. This CDR3 is 13 amino acids long. The J segment lost 3 bases and the V segment lost 6 bases, leaving 6 bases of the junction unmatched. Germline assignment: CDR1 DFQATT and CDR2 SNEGSKA (reference sequence). CDR3 in amino acids: CSATRTGDYEQYV. CDR3 sequence (DNA): TGCAGTGCAACACGGACAGGGGACTACGAGCAGTACGTC.

In its sample, this clonotype was seen many times. The chain carries TRBV7-2 and TRBJ2-1, with D perhaps TRBD1 or TRBD2 (5 bases each). V was pared by 1 base and J by 6 bases, with 13 bases between. The CDR3 is 15 amino acids. Germline CDR1 reads SGHTA; CDR2 reads FQGNSA. The CDR3 loop reads CASSLGGMGSNEQFF. DNA of the CDR3: TGTGCCAGCAGCTTAGGGGGGATGGGCAGCAATGAGCAGTTCTTC.

This clonotype was seen repeatedly, ten times or more. The gene calls are TRBV7-3 and TRBJ2-1, with 9 bases lining up with TRBD2. The trim removed 5 bases at V and 7 bases at J, leaving 12 bases unmatched. Germline CDR1 SGHTA, CDR2 FQGTGA. The CDR3 consists of 16 residues. The CDR3 region is CASSVWPAGGRNEQFF. DNA of the CDR3: TGTGCCAGCAGCGTCTGGCCGGCGGGGGGGCGGAATGAGCAGTTCTTC.

This clonotype was counted between two and nine times. The chain is built from TRBV5-4 and TRBJ2-7; 12 positions match TRBD2. The length of the CDR3 is 15 residues. CDR1 SGHNT and CDR2 YYREEE come from the germline V gene (reference sequence). Trimming took 3 bases from V and 3 from J; bases not matched to a gene: 4. CDR3: CASSSGTSGFYEQYV. The DNA of the CDR3 is TGTGCCAGCAGCTCAGGGACTAGCGGGTTCTACGAGCAGTACGTC.

In this sample, this clonotype turned up many times. CDR3 nucleotides: TGCGCCAGCAGCCACCAAAGGGAGGGCTTTCCGACTTTCTTT. Protein product: CASSHQREGFPTFF. V and J are TRBV4-3 and TRBJ1-1, with D hard to call. The CDR3 contains 14 residues. CDR1 LGHNA and CDR2 YSLEER come from the germline V gene. Trimming cost V 3 bases and J 12 bases, with 20 bases left between them.

This clonotype was observed at least ten times. This sequence joins TRBV20-1 and TRBJ2-2; 9 bases align to TRBD1. The CDR3 runs to 15 residues. CDR1 and CDR2 from the germline V gene are DFQATT and SNEGSKA (reference sequence). V lost 5 bases, J lost 4 bases, and 8 bases stayed unmatched. The CDR3: CSAVPGTGITGELFF. The DNA for the CDR3 is TGCAGTGCTGTTCCCGGGACAGGGATCACCGGGGAGCTGTTTTTT.

The table lists this clonotype with many counts. The genes are TRBV7-8 and TRBJ2-6, with D perhaps matching TRBD1 or TRBD2 (5 bases each). The ends were cut back, 1 base at V and 9 bases at J, with 13 bases in the middle. Germline V gene data show CDR1 as SGHVS and CDR2 as FQNEAQ. The CDR3 has 15 residues. The CDR3 loop reads CASSLVATDSNVLTF. The CDR3 nucleotides read TGTGCCAGCAGCTTAGTAGCGACCGACAGCAACGTCCTGACTTTC.

This clonotype was seen many times. V gene TRBV7-9 combines with J gene TRBJ2-5; TRBD2 matches at 10 bases. CDR3 length: 15 amino acids. The V and J ends lost 4 bases and 3 bases, in that order; junction bases with no gene match: 5. The germline V gene has CDR1 SEHNR and CDR2 FQNEAQ (reference sequence). The CDR3 is CASSSWTSGEETQYF. For the CDR3, the DNA is TGTGCCAGCAGCTCCTGGACTAGCGGAGAAGAGACCCAGTACTTC.

At least ten counts were recorded for this clonotype. The gene calls are TRBV6-5 and TRBJ1-3; D unresolved. The CDR3 runs 16 residues. Germline values: CDR1 MNHEY, CDR2 SVGAGI. V lost 5 bases, J lost 4 bases, and 18 bases lay in between. The CDR3 is CASSRQEVASGNTIYF. In DNA, the CDR3 is TGTGCCAGCAGTCGCCAGGAGGTCGCGTCCGGAAACACCATATATTTT.

This clonotype was seen ten or more times. This chain links TRBV20-1 with TRBJ1-5, with D possibly being TRBD1 (5 bases). The CDR3 sequence is 15 residues long. The germline gives CDR1 DFQATT, CDR2 SNEGSKA (reference sequence). Trimming cost V 5 bases and J 6 bases, with 20 bases left between them. The DNA for the CDR3 is TGCAGTGCTGGCTCAATCAGGGAAACGGGTCAGCCCCAGCATTTT. Translated, it gives CSAGSIRETGQPQHF.

By frequency in the sample, this clonotype is medium-sized. This sequence joins TRBV20-1 and TRBJ1-1; the D is unclear. V was shortened by 6 bases and J by 3 bases, with 11 bases between the two germline ends. The CDR3 has 12 amino acids. Looked up from germline, CDR1 is DFQATT and CDR2 is SNEGSKA (reference sequence). CDR3 sequence reads: CSARPPDTEAFF. For the CDR3, the DNA is TGCAGTGCCCGCCCCCCAGACACTGAAGCTTTCTTT.

This clonotype was recorded at least ten times. V gene TRBV7-2 combines with J gene TRBJ2-3; TRBD2 is a possible D gene (6 bases). CDR1 is SGHTA and CDR2 is FQGNSA in the germline V gene. This CDR3 is built from 13 residues. V was clipped by 8 bases and J by 9 bases, with 18 bases between them. CDR3 residues: CASGRLVQETQYF. In DNA form, the CDR3 reads TGTGCCAGCGGACGACTAGTACAGGAAACGCAGTATTTT.

This clonotype was found many times. The V call is TRBV5-4, the J call TRBJ2-2, with D tentatively TRBD1 (6 bases). Looked up from germline, CDR1 is SGHNT and CDR2 is YYREEE (reference sequence). This CDR3 is 14 amino acids long. V lost 4 bases to trimming and J lost 4 bases, with 11 bases between them. The CDR3, as DNA: TGTGCCAGCAGCGCAGGGGTGGCCACCGGGGAGCTGTTTTTT. Translated: CASSAGVATGELFF.

This clonotype was recorded at least ten times. V gene TRBV9 combines with J gene TRBJ1-2; D gene unclear. CDR3 size: 13 residues. Germline V CDR1 and CDR2: SGDLS, YYNGEE. V was shortened by 7 bases and J by 1 base, with 11 bases between the two germline ends. CDR3 amino acids: CASGTHNNYGYTF. The CDR3 region has the DNA TGTGCCAGCGGTACCCATAATAACTATGGCTACACCTTC.

This clonotype was counted at least ten times. This sequence joins TRBV9 and TRBJ2-3; D possibly corresponds to TRBD2 (6 bases). V lost 3 bases and J lost 5, with 25 bases in between. This CDR3 comprises 18 residues. The germline gives CDR1 SGDLS, CDR2 YYNGEE. CDR3 in DNA: TGTGCCAGCAGCGGCCTCCCTGGACTAAAAATGCCGGGAGATACGCAGTATTTT. Its translation: CASSGLPGLKMPGDTQYF.

This clonotype was found many times. The J gene is TRBJ2-3, the V gene TRBV27; TRBD2 agrees at 8 bases. CDR3 length: 15 residues. The junction had 7 bases not matched to a gene; V was cut back by 2 bases and J by 6 bases. Germline V gene lookup returns CDR1 MNHEY and CDR2 SMNVEV (reference sequence). The CDR3 sequence is CASSLIAGLPDTQYF. The DNA for the CDR3 is TGTGCCAGCAGTTTAATAGCGGGGCTACCGGATACGCAGTATTTT.

This clonotype has a count of ten or more. The V gene is TRBV4-2, the J gene TRBJ2-1; D may be TRBD2 (5 bases). Germline loops: CDR1 LGHNA, CDR2 YNFKEQ. Trimming removed 4 bases from V and 5 bases from J, with 15 bases in between. CDR3 length equals 15 residues. CDR3 DNA sequence: TGTGCCAGCAGCCCCTTTGCTAGCCGGGACAATGAGCAGTTCTTC. Translated: CASSPFASRDNEQFF.

In the case of this clonotype: A much larger clone differs by one base, so this may be a read error. The rearrangement joins TRBV29-1 to TRBJ1-5; tentatively, D is TRBD1 (5 bases). Germline CDR1 reads SQVTM; CDR2 reads ANQGSEA. Trimming removed 4 bases at V and 7 bases at J, with 14 bases between. CDR3 size: 13 residues. CDR3: CSVVVIGGQPQHF. DNA for the CDR3: TGCAGCGTTGTGGTGATCGGGGGACAGCCCCAGCATTTT.

On this clonotype itself: Germline is not matched at one junction end, which may reflect a read error. The chain employs TRBV3-1 and TRBJ2-1; D gene uncertain. Germline V gives CDR1 LGHDT, CDR2 YNNKEL (reference sequence). The CDR3 loop spans 15 amino acids. CDR3 sequence reads: CATSQGPQTYNEQFF. CDR3 bases: TGTGCCACCAGCCAAGGTCCACAGACCTACAATGAGCAGTTCTTC.

This clonotype was seen repeatedly, ten times or more. The chain joins TRBV5-1 to TRBJ1-5; D may be TRBD1 (5 bases). CDR3 length: 17 amino acids. V was shortened by 0 bases and J by 7 bases, with 20 bases between the two germline ends. Germline CDR1 SGHRS, CDR2 YFSETQ. CDR3 sequence reads: CASSLGSGILGEQPQHF. The CDR3 DNA reads TGCGCCAGCAGCTTGGGAAGCGGGATCCTGGGGGAGCAGCCCCAGCATTTT.